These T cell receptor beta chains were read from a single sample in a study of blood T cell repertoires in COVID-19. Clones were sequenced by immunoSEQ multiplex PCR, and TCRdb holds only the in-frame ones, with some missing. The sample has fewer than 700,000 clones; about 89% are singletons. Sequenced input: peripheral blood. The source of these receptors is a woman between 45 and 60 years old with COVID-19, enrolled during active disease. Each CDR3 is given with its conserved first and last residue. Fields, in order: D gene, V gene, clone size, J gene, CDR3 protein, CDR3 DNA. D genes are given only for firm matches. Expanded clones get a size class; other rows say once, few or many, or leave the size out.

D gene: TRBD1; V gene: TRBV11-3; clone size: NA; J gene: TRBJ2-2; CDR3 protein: CASSSRQGPAGELFF; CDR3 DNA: TGTGCCAGCAGCTCCCGACAGGGTCCGGCCGGGGAGCTGTTTTTT
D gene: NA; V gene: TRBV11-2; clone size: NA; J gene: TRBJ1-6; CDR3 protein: CASSLSREAAPSPLHF; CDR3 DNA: TGTGCCAGCAGCTTGTCTCGAGAGGCGGCGCCATCACCCCTCCACTTT
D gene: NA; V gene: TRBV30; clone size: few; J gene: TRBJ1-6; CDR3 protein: CAWSAQGNSPLHF; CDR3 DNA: TGTGCCTGGAGCGCCCAGGGTAATTCACCCCTCCACTTT
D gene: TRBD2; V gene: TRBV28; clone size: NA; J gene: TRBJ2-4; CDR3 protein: CASSYETGGMKNIQYF; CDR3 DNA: TGTGCCAGCAGTTACGAGACGGGGGGAATGAAAAACATTCAGTACTTC
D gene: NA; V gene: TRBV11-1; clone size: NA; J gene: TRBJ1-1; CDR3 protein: CASSAQGNTEAFF; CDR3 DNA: TGTGCCAGCAGCGCACAGGGGAACACTGAAGCTTTCTTT
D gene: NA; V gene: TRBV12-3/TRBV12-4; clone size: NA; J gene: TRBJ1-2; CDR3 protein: CASSFSGRVYTF; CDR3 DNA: TGTGCCAGCAGTTTTAGCGGCAGGGTATACACCTTC
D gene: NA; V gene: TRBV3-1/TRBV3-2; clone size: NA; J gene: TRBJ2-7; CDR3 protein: CASSQDRSYEQYF; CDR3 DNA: TGTGCCAGCAGCCAAGATCGGTCCTACGAGCAGTACTTC
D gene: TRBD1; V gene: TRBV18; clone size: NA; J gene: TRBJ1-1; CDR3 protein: CASSTGTGKVEAFF; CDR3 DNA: TGTGCCAGCTCGACCGGGACAGGGAAAGTTGAAGCTTTCTTT
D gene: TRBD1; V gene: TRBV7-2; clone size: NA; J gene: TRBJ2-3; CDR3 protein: CASSSTGVGGDTQYF; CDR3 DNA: TGTGCCAGCAGCTCGACAGGGGTTGGTGGAGATACGCAGTATTTT
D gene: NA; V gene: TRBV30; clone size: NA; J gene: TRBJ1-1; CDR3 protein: CAWRRARLDTEAFF; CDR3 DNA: TGTGCCTGGAGGAGGGCGAGGTTGGACACTGAAGCTTTCTTT
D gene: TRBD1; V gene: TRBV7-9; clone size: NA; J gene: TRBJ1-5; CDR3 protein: CASSLDDRAGQPQHF; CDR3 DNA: TGTGCCAGCAGCTTGGACGACAGGGCGGGTCAGCCCCAGCATTTT
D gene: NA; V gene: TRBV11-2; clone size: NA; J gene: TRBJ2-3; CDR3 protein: CASRLRASRENTDTQYF; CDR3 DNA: TGTGCCAGCAGGCTTAGGGCCTCGAGGGAGAACACAGATACGCAGTATTTT
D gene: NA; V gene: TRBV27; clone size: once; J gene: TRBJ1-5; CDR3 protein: CASKRGGLKSNQPQHF; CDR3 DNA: TGTGCCAGCAAAAGGGGGGGATTGAAGAGCAATCAGCCCCAGCATTTT
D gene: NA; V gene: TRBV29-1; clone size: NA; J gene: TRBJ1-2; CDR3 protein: CSVEDRGGQIYGYTF; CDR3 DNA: TGCAGCGTTGAAGATCGGGGAGGCCAGATATATGGCTACACCTTC
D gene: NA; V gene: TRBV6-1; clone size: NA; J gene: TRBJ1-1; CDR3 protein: CASSEFHRVRDTEAFF; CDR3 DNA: TGTGCCAGCAGTGAATTCCACAGGGTGAGGGACACTGAAGCTTTCTTT
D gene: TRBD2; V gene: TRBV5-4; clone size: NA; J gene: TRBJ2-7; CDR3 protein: CASRVGTSGAGSYYEQYF; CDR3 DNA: TGTGCCAGCAGAGTCGGGACTAGCGGGGCGGGGAGCTACTACGAGCAGTACTTC
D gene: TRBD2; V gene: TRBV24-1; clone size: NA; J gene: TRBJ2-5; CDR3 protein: CATSDSVAGGRKETQYF; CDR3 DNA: TGTGCCACCAGTGATTCGGTAGCGGGGGGCCGAAAAGAGACCCAGTACTTC
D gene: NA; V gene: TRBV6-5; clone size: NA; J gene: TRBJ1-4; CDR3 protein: CASSSPRGGDEKLFF; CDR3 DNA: TGTGCCAGCAGTTCCCCGAGGGGGGGCGACGAAAAACTGTTTTTT
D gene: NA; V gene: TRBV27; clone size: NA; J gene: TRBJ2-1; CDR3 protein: CASRTVGEQFF; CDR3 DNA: TGTGCCAGTCGAACCGTCGGTGAGCAGTTCTTC
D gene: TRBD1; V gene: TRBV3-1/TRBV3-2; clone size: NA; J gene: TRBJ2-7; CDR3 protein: CASSRQGAVGYEQYF; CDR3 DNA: TGTGCCAGCAGCAGACAGGGGGCGGTAGGTTACGAGCAGTACTTC
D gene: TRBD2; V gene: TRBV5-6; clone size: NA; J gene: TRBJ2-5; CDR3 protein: CASSLGTSQETQYF; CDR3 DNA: TGTGCCAGCAGCTTAGGGACTAGCCAAGAGACCCAGTACTTC
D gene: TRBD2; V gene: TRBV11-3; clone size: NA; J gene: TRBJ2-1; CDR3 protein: CASSSGLAGGKDEQFF; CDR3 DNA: TGTGCCAGCAGCTCGGGACTAGCGGGGGGGAAGGATGAGCAGTTCTTC
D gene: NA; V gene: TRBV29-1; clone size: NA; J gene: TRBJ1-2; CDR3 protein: CSVEGVEGYTF; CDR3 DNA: TGCAGCGTTGAAGGGGTGGAGGGCTACACCTTC
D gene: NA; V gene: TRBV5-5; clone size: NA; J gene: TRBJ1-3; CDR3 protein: CASSRRSGNTIYF; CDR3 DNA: TGTGCCAGCAGCCGTAGATCTGGAAACACCATATATTTT
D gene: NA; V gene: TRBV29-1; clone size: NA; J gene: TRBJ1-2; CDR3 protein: CSVFGRLGYTF; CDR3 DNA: TGCAGCGTTTTCGGGAGGCTCGGCTACACCTTC
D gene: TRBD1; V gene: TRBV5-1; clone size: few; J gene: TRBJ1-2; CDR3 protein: CASSLGQGGGYTF; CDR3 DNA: TGCGCCAGCAGCTTGGGACAGGGTGGAGGCTACACCTTC
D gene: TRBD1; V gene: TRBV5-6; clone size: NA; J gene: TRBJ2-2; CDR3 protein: CASSLTDRVTGELFF; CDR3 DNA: TGTGCCAGCAGCTTGACGGACAGGGTCACCGGGGAGCTGTTTTTT
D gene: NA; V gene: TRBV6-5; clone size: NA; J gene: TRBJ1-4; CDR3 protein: CASSSGTSRDEKLFF; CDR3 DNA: TGTGCCAGCAGTTCGGGGACATCCCGGGATGAAAAACTGTTTTTT
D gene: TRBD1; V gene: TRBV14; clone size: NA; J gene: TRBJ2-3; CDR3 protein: CASSQSGTGGTDTQYF; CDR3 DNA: TGTGCCAGCAGCCAAAGTGGGACAGGGGGCACAGATACGCAGTATTTT
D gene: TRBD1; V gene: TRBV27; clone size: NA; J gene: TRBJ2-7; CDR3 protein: CASSSGTGLTEQYF; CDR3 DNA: TGTGCCAGCAGTTCCGGGACAGGGTTAACCGAGCAGTACTTC
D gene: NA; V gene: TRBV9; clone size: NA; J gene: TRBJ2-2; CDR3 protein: CASSPSTGELFF; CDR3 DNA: TGTGCCAGCAGCCCTTCTACCGGGGAGCTGTTTTTT
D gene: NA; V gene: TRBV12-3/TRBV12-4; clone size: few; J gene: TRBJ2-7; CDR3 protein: CASSPVPSGEQYF; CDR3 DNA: TGTGCCAGCAGTCCTGTCCCGTCGGGCGAGCAGTACTTC
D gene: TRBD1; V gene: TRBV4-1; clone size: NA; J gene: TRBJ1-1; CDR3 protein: CASSPDRGRDTEAFF; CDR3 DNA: TGCGCCAGCAGCCCCGACAGGGGGCGAGACACTGAAGCTTTCTTT
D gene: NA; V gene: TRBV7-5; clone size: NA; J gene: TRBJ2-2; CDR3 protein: CARSFRAGRLAASTGELFF; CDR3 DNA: TGTGCCAGAAGCTTTAGAGCGGGGAGACTAGCGGCCTCCACCGGGGAGCTGTTTTTT
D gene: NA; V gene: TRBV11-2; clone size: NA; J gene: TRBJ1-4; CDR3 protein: CASSPWGSGEKLFF; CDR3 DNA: TGTGCCAGCAGCCCGTGGGGTTCGGGAGAAAAACTGTTTTTT
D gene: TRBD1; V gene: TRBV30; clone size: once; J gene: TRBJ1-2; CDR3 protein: CAWKDRAYGYTF; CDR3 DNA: TGTGCCTGGAAGGACAGGGCCTATGGCTACACCTTC
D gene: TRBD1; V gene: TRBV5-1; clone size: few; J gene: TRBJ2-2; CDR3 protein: CASSWTGANTGELFF; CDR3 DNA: TGCGCCAGCAGCTGGACAGGGGCGAACACCGGGGAGCTGTTTTTT
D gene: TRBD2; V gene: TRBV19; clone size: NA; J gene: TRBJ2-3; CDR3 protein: CASSLWTSGVGALDTQYF; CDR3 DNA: TGTGCCAGTAGTCTTTGGACTAGCGGGGTTGGGGCATTAGATACGCAGTATTTT
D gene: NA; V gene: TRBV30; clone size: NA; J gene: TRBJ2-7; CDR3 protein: CACALGSLDYEQYF; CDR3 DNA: TGTGCCTGCGCCCTCGGGAGTTTGGACTACGAGCAGTACTTC